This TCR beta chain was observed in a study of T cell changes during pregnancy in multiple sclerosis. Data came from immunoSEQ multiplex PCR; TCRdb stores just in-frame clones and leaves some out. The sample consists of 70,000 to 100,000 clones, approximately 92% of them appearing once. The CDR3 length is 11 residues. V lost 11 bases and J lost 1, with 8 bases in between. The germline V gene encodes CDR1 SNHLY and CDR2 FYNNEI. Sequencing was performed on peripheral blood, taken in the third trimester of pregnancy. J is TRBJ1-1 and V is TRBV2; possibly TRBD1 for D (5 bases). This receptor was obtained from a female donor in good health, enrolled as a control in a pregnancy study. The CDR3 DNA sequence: TGTGCCGGAGACAGGAACACTGAAGCTTTCTTT. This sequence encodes CAGDRNTEAFF.